The 14 T cell receptor beta chains reported below all come from one sample, sequenced in a study of CD8 T cells in ankylosing spondylitis. TCRdb re-derived calls from the 5' RACE reads in MiXCR, one entry per CDR3 protein. The table shows fewer than 200,000 distinct CDR3 sequences, with about 20% occurring only once. The specimen was blood, either unsorted or a sorted T cell fraction (not recorded which). The receptors come from a male donor aged 10-30 years with ankylosing spondylitis or in good health (not recorded which).

At least ten counts were recorded for this clonotype. The genes are TRBV7-2 and TRBJ2-7; 7 bases map to TRBD2. Germline V gene sequence: CDR1 SGHTA, CDR2 FQGNSA. J gave up 4 bases and V 5 bases, and 14 bases lay outside the gene matches. The CDR3 sequence is 16 residues long. The CDR3: CASSQTAGAGTYEQYF. DNA for the CDR3: TGTGCCAGCAGCCAGACGGCGGGAGCGGGCACTTACGAGCAGTACTTC.

J is TRBJ2-5 and V is TRBV12-3 or TRBV12-4; D might be TRBD1 (5 bases). Trimming took 3 bases from V and 5 from J, leaving 10 bases between them. The CDR3 is made up of 13 amino acids. This CDR3 reads CASSLIQGETQYF. In DNA, the CDR3 is TGTGCCAGCAGTTTGATTCAGGGCGAGACCCAGTACTTC.

This chain links TRBV20-1 with TRBJ2-3; 7 bases align to TRBD2. There are 14 residues in the CDR3. V lost 0 bases and J lost 11; bases outside the gene matches: 11. CDR1 is DFQATT and CDR2 is SNEGSKA in the germline V gene (reference sequence). The CDR3 DNA reads TGCAGTGCTAGAGAGGCCTTAGGACTAGTAGGGCAGTATTTT. This encodes CSAREALGLVGQYF.

This rearrangement joins TRBV7-2 to TRBJ1-5; D gene unclear. The CDR3 is made up of 13 amino acids. Trimming took off 1 base at V and 5 bases at J, with 6 bases between the two ends. Germline V CDR1 and CDR2: SGHTA, FQGNSA. CDR3 nucleotide sequence: TGTGCCAGCAGCTTAGTAGGAGATCAGCCCCAGCATTTT. Its protein product is CASSLVGDQPQHF.

The CDR3 loop is CASSKDTSYEQYF. The CDR3 DNA is TGTGCCAGTAGTAAGGACACCTCCTACGAGCAGTACTTC. The chain carries TRBV19 and TRBJ2-7; D possibly corresponds to TRBD1 (5 bases). Germline V gene sequence: CDR1 LNHDA, CDR2 SQIVND (reference sequence). The CDR3 is 13 residues long. Trimming left V 4 bases short and J 0 bases short, with 7 bases between.

This clonotype was found many times. The chain is built from TRBV12-3 or TRBV12-4 and TRBJ2-1; the match to TRBD2 covers 8 bases. Trimming at V came to 9 bases and at J to 7 bases, leaving 8 bases not matched to a gene. The CDR3 contains 13 residues. The CDR3 reads CASPGLGNNEQFF. Written as DNA, the CDR3 is TGTGCCAGTCCGGGACTAGGGAATAATGAGCAGTTCTTC.

The sample holds many counts of this clonotype. The rearrangement uses TRBV11-2 and TRBJ2-7, with TRBD2 matching over 13 bases. Germline V CDR1 and CDR2: SGHAT, FQNNGV. The V gene end was trimmed by 5 bases and the J gene end by 4 bases; junction bases not matched to a gene: 5. The CDR3 contains 15 residues. CDR3 loop: CASSLGLAGVYEQYV. The CDR3, as DNA: TGTGCCAGCAGCCTCGGACTAGCGGGAGTGTACGAGCAGTACGTC.

V gene TRBV14 combines with J gene TRBJ2-4, with 7 bases fitting TRBD2. Germline-derived CDR1 and CDR2 are SGHDN and FVKESK. Trimming at V came to 1 base and at J to 7 bases, leaving 10 bases not matched to a gene. The CDR3 totals 16 residues. The CDR3 DNA follows: TGTGCCAGCAGCCAAGCTAGCGGATTCTCGAGGAACATTCAGTACTTC. Its protein product is CASSQASGFSRNIQYF.

This clonotype occurred many times. This chain joins TRBV9 and TRBJ2-4; D perhaps matches TRBD2 (7 bases). The germline V and J ends were trimmed by 0 bases and 6 bases, with 13 bases remaining between them. CDR3 length: 15 residues. CDR1 and CDR2 (germline): SGDLS, YYNGEE. CDR3 coding DNA: TGTGCCAGCAGCGTAGGAGGAGGGGGGGGAAACATTCAGTACTTC. This gives the protein CASSVGGGGGNIQYF.

This clonotype was counted at least ten times. The rearrangement links TRBV20-1 to TRBJ2-2; D is tentatively TRBD1 or TRBD2 (5 bases each). The CDR3 runs 14 residues. V was trimmed by 6 bases and J by 0 bases, leaving 11 bases between them. Germline V gene lookup returns CDR1 DFQATT and CDR2 SNEGSKA (reference sequence). Here the CDR3 DNA reads TGCAGTGCCCGGGACGGTGCGAACACCGGGGAGCTGTTTTTT. Translation gives CSARDGANTGELFF.

This clonotype was seen many times. J is TRBJ2-1 and V is TRBV29-1; 10 positions agree with TRBD2. Germline V gene data show CDR1 as SQVTM and CDR2 as ANQGSEA. With 5 bases clipped from V and 4 bases from J, the junction kept 2 bases outside the gene matches. There are 13 residues in the CDR3. DNA of the CDR3: TGCAGCGTTCCGGGACTAGCGTACAATGAGCAGTTCTTC. This gives the protein CSVPGLAYNEQFF.

This clonotype was detected ten times or more. The J gene is TRBJ2-7, the V gene TRBV4-3; a possible D gene is TRBD2 (6 bases). There are 17 residues in the CDR3. Germline-derived CDR1 and CDR2 are LGHNA and YSLEER. V was clipped by 0 bases and J by 2 bases, with 17 bases between them. CDR3 nucleotides: TGCGCCAGCAGCCAAGATTACGCGGGATTGGATACCTACGAGCAGTACTTC. It specifies CASSQDYAGLDTYEQYF.

At least ten counts were recorded for this clonotype. This chain links TRBV27 with TRBJ2-3; the D is unclear. V dropped 5 bases and J dropped 1 base, with 10 bases sitting between them. This CDR3 comprises 14 residues. Germline CDR1 reads MNHEY; CDR2 reads SMNVEV (reference sequence). For the CDR3, the DNA is TGTGCCAGCAGTCCGTGGAGCGGCACAGATACGCAGTATTTT. This translates into CASSPWSGTDTQYF.

The table lists this clonotype with many counts. The chain joins TRBV12-3 or TRBV12-4 to TRBJ2-2; TRBD1 is a possible D gene (6 bases). This CDR3 spans 16 amino acids. V was trimmed by 7 bases and J by 8 bases, leaving 23 bases between them. Here the CDR3 DNA reads TGTGCCAGCACCCTAGAGATGGGGCAGGGGAGAGGGGAGCTGTTTTTT. Residues: CASTLEMGQGRGELFF.